This T cell receptor (beta chain) was sequenced in a study of T cells in Graves' hyperthyroidism and ophthalmopathy. Study observations and caveats: Within blood appeared most thyroid clonotypes that had expanded above 0.001.

RNA transcripts yielded amplified TCR beta CDR3 regions. An initial round of RT-PCR targeting the TCR CDR3 relied on the HTBI primer set. MiXCR, applied by TCRdb to the multiplex PCR reads, yields one record per CDR3 protein. The sample lists about 620,000 distinct CDR3 sequences, roughly 17% occurring once. Between the trimmed V and J ends, which lost 6 bases and 5 bases, there was a span of 13 bases. CDR1 is ENHRY and CDR2 is SYGVKD in the germline V gene. The CDR3 sequence is 13 residues long. In this sample, this clonotype turned up many times. The antigen is not known. The chain links TRBV10-3 to TRBJ2-5; tentative D call: TRBD1 (6 bases). The sample comprised blood. The TCR sequence derives from a woman between 25 and 40 years old with Graves' hyperthyroidism. The DNA of the CDR3 is TGTGCCATCAGCACAGGGTACGGGGAGACCCAGTACTTC. This sequence encodes CAISTGYGETQYF.